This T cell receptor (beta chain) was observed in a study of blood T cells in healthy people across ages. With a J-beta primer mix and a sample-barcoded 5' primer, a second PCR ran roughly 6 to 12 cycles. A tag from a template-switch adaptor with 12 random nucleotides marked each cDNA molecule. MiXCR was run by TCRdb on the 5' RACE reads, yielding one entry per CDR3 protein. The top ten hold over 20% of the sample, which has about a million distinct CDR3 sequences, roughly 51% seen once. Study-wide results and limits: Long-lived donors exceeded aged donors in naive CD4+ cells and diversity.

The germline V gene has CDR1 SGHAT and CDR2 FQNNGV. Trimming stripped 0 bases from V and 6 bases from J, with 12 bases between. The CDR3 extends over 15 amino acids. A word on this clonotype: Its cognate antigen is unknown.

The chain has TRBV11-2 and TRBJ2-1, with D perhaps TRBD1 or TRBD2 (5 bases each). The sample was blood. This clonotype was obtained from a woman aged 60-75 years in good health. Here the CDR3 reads CASSLEFGASNEQFF. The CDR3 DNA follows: TGTGCCAGCAGCTTAGAGTTCGGGGCCAGCAATGAGCAGTTCTTC.